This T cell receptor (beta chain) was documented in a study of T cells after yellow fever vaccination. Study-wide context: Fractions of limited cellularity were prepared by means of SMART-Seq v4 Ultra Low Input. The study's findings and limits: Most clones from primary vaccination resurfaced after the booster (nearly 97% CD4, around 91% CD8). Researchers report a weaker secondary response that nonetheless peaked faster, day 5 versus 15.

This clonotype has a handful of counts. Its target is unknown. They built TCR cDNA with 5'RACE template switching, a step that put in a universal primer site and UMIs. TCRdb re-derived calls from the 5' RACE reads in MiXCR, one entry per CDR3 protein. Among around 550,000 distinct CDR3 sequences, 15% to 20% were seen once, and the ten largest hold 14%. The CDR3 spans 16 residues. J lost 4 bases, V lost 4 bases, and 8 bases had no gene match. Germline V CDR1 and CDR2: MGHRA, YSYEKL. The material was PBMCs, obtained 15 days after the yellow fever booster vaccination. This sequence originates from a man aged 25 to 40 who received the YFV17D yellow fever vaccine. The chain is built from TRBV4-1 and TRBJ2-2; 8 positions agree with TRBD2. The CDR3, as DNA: TGCGCCAGCAGCCCATCTTCTAGCGGGCTCACCGGGGAGCTGTTTTTT. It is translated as CASSPSSSGLTGELFF.